A single T cell receptor (beta chain) is shown here with its context. What it binds is not known. The data derive from a study of early T cells in non-severe SARS-CoV-2 infection. At the level of the study: Sequenced bulk RNA came from whole blood that was unsorted, and chains were unpaired. Study findings and constraints: Private and CD4 specificities were missed by VDJdb matching, skewed to anti-spike CD8.

Individual cDNA molecules each received unique molecular identifiers attached to them. TCRdb re-derived calls from the 5' RACE reads in MiXCR, one entry per CDR3 protein. This table holds around 78,000 distinct CDR3 sequences, over 12% found once. The germline V gene has CDR1 MNHNS and CDR2 SASEGT. There are 15 residues in the CDR3. V lost 5 bases to trimming and J lost 1 base, with 14 bases between them. The chain joins TRBV6-1 to TRBJ1-1; tentative D call: TRBD1 (5 bases). The clonotype originates from an adult who was a healthcare worker with PCR-confirmed SARS-CoV-2 infection or an uninfected control (not recorded which). Sequencing was carried out using whole blood. The CDR3 DNA reads as TGTGCCAGCAGTTTTGCAGGAAGGGGGAACACTGAAGCTTTCTTT. Residues: CASSFAGRGNTEAFF.